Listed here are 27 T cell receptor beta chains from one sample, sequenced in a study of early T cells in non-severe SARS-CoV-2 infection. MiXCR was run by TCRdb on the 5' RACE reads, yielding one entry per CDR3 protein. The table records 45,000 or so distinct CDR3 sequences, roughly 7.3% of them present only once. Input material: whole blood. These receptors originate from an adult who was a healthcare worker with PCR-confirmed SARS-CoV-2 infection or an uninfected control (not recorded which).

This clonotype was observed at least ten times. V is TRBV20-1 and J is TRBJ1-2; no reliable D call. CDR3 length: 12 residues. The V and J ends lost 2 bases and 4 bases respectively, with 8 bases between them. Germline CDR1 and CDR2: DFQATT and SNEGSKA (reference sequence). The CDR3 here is CSARTEPYGYTF. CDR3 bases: TGCAGTGCTAGAACCGAGCCCTATGGCTACACCTTC.

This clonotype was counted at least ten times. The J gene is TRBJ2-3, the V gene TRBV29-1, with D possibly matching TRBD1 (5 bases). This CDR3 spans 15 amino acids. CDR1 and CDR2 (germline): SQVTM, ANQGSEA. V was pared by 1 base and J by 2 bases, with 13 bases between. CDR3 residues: CSVEGGLGSTDTQYF. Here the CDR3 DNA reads TGCAGCGTTGAAGGGGGCCTCGGCTCCACAGATACGCAGTATTTT.

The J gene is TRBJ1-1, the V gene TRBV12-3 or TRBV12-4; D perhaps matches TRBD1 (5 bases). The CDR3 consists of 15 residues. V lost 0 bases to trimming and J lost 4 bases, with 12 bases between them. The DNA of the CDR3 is TGTGCCAGCAGTTTAGCGCAGGGAACGCTCACTGAAGCTTTCTTT. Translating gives CASSLAQGTLTEAFF.

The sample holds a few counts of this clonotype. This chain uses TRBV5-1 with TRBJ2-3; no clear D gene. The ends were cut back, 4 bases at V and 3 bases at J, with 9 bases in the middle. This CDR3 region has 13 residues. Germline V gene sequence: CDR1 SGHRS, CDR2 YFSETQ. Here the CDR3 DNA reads TGCGCCAGCAGCCAGTCGAGAACAGATACGCAGTATTTT. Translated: CASSQSRTDTQYF.

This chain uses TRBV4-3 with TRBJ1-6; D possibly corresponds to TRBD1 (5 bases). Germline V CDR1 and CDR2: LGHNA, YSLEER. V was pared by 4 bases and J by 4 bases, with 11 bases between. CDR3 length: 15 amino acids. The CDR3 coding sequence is TGCGCCAGCAGCCGGCGCACAGGATATAATTCACCCCTCCACTTT. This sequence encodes CASSRRTGYNSPLHF.

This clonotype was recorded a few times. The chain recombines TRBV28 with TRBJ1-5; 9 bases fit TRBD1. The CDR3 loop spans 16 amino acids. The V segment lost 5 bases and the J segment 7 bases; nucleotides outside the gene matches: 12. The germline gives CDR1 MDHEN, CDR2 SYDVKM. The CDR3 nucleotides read TGTGCCAGCAGTCCCCCCCGGGACAGGGTCCACCAGCCCCAGCATTTT. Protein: CASSPPRDRVHQPQHF.

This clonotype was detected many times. The CDR3 DNA is TGCAGTGCTACCGACTACACGGGGGGGCACGCGGATACGCAGTATTTT. Its translation is CSATDYTGGHADTQYF. V and J are TRBV20-1 and TRBJ2-3, with 8 bases fitting TRBD2. The length of the CDR3 is 16 residues. Germline V gene lookup returns CDR1 DFQATT and CDR2 SNEGSKA (reference sequence). V lost 4 bases, J lost 6 bases, and 15 bases stayed unmatched.

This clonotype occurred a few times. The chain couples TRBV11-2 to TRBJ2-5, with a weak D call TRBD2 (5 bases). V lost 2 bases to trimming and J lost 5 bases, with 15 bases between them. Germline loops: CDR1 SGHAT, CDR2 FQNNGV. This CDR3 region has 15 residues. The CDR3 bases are TGTGCCAGCAGCTTAAATGAACGGGATGTCGAGACCCAGTACTTC. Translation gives CASSLNERDVETQYF.

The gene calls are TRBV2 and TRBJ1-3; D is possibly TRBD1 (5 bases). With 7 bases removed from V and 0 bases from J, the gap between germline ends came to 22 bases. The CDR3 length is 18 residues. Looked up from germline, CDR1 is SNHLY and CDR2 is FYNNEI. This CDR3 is CASTEGEGLLHSGNTIYF. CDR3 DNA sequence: TGTGCCAGCACCGAAGGGGAGGGCTTACTACACTCTGGAAACACCATATATTTT.

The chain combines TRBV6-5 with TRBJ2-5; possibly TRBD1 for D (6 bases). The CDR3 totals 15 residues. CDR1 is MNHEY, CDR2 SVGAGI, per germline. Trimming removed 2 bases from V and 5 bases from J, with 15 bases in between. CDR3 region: CASSYDRIRGETQYF. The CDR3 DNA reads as TGTGCCAGCAGTTACGACAGGATAAGAGGGGAGACCCAGTACTTC.

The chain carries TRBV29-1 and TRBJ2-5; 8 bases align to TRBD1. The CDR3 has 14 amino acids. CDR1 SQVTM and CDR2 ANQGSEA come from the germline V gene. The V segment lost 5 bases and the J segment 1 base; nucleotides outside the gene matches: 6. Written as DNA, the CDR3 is TGCAGCGTTACCCGAGGGACAGGCCAAGAGACCCAGTACTTC. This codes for CSVTRGTGQETQYF.

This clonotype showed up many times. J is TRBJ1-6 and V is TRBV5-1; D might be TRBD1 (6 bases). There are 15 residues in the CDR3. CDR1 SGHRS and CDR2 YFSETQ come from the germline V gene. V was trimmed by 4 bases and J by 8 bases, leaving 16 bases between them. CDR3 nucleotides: TGCGCCAGCAGCCCTATAGGGACAAGAGATTCACCCCTCCACTTT. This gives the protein CASSPIGTRDSPLHF.

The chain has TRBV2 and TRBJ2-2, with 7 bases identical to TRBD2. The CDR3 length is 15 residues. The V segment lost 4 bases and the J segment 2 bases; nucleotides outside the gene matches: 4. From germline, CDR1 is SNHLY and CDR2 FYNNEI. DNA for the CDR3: TGTGCCAGCAGTGCCTGGGGGGGAAACACCGGGGAGCTGTTTTTT. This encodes CASSAWGGNTGELFF.

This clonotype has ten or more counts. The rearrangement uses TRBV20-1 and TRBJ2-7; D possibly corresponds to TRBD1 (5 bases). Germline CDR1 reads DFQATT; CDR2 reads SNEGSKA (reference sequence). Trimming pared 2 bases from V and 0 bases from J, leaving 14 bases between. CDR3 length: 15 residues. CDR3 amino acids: CSARKVQGSSYEQYF. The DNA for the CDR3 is TGCAGTGCTAGAAAGGTCCAGGGAAGCTCCTACGAGCAGTACTTC.

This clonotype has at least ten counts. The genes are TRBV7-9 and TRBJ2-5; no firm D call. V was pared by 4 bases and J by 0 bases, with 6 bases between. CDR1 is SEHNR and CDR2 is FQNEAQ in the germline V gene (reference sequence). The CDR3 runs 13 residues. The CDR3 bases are TGTGCCAGCAGCTCTCTAGACCAAGAGACCCAGTACTTC. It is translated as CASSSLDQETQYF.

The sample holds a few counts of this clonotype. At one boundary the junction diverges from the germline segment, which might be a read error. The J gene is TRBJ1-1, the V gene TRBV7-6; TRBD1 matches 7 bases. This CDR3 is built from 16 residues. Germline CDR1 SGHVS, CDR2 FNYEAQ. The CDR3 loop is CASSLALKTGEVEAFF. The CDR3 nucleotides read TGTGCCAGCAGCCTAGCCCTAAAAACAGGGGAGGTCGAGGCTTTCTTT.

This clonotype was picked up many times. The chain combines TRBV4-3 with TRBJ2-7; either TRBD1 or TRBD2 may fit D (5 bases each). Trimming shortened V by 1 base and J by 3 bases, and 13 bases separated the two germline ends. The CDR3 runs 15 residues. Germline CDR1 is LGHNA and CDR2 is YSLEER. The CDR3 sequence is CASSQVRGRDYEQYF. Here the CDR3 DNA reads TGCGCCAGCAGCCAAGTAAGGGGTCGGGACTACGAGCAGTACTTC.

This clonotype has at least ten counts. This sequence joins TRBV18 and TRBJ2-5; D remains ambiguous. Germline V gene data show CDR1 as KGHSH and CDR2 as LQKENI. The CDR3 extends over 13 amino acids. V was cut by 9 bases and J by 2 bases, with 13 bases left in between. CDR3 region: CASGGSLQETQYF. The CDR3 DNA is TGTGCCAGTGGCGGAAGCCTACAAGAGACCCAGTACTTC.

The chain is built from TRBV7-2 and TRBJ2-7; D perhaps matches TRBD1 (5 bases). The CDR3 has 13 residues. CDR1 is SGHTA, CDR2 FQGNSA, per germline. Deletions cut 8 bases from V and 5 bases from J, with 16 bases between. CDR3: CASPDQGVHEQYF. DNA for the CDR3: TGTGCCAGCCCGGACCAGGGTGTACACGAGCAGTACTTC.

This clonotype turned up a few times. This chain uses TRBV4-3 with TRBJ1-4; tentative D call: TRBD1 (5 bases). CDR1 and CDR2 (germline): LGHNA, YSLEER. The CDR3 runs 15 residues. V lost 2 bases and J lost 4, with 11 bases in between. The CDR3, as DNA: TGCGCCAGCAGCCAACCGGACAAGGGTAATGAAAAACTGTTTTTT. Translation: CASSQPDKGNEKLFF.

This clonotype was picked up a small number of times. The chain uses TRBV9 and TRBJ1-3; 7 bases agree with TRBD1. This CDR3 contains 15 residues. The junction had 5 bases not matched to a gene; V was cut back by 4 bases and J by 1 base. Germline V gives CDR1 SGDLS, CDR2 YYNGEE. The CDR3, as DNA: TGTGCCAGCAGCCGGATGACAGGGTCTGGAAACACCATATATTTT. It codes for CASSRMTGSGNTIYF.

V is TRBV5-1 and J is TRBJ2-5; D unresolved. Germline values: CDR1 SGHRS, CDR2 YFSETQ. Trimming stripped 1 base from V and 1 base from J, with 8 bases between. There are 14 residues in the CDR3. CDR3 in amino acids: CASSLSPSQETQYF. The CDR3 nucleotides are TGCGCCAGCAGCTTGTCCCCCTCCCAAGAGACCCAGTACTTC.

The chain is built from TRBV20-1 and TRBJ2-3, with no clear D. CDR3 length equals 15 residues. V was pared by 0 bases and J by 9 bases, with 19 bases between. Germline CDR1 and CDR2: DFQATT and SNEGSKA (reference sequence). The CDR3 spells CSARDPQVAQYTQYF. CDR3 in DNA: TGCAGTGCTAGAGATCCGCAGGTAGCACAGTACACGCAGTATTTT.

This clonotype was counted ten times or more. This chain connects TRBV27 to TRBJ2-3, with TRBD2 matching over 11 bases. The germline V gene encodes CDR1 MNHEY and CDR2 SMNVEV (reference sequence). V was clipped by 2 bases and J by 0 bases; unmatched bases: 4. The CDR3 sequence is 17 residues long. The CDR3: CASSLTSGGFSTDTQYF. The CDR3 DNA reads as TGTGCCAGCAGTTTAACTAGCGGGGGTTTCAGCACAGATACGCAGTATTTT.

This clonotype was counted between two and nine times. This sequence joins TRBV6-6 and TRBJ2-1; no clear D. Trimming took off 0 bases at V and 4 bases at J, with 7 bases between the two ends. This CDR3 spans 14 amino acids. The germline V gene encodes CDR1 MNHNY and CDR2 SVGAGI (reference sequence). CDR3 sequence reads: CASSYSSEYNEQFF. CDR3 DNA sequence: TGTGCCAGCAGTTACTCGTCCGAATACAATGAGCAGTTCTTC.

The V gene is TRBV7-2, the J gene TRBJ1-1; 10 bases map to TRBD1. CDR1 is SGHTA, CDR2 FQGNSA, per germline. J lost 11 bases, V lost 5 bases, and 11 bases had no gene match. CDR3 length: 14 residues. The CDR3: CASSIPGQGIEAFF. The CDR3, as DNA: TGTGCCAGCAGCATACCGGGACAGGGGATTGAGGCTTTCTTT.

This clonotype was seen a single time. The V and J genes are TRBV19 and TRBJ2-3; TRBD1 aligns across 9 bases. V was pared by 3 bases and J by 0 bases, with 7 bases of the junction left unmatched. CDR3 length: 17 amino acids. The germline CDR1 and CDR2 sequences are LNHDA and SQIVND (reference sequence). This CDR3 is CASSIFLGTGSTDTQYF. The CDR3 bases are TGTGCCAGTAGTATCTTTCTCGGGACAGGGAGCACAGATACGCAGTATTTT.